This T cell receptor (beta chain) was captured by sequencing in a study of cytomegalovirus exposure and HLA in healthy donors. Whole-study findings and limits: Cytomegalovirus association was assigned to about 180 TCR beta chains. Sequencing depth roughly uniform across donors was assumed in presence/absence analyses.

60 Vbeta and 13 Jbeta primers were used in PCR. Method: immunoSEQ multiplex PCR; TCRdb's copy keeps in-frame clones and lacks some. Among about 200,000 clones listed, approximately 79% were seen once. Concerning this clone: Its specificity is not known.

Per the germline V gene, CDR1 is MNHEY and CDR2 is SMNVEV (reference sequence). CDR3 length: 13 amino acids. V lost 6 bases, J lost 4 bases, and 13 bases lay in between. The clonotype comes from a man aged 45 to 65 in good health and CMV-seronegative. This chain uses TRBV27 with TRBJ2-7; TRBD1 is a possible D gene (6 bases). Sequenced: PBMCs. The CDR3 DNA follows: TGTGCCAGCAGCTACAGGGATGGGTACGAGCAGTACTTC. This codes for CASSYRDGYEQYF.